These 3 T cell receptor beta chains originate from one sample sequenced in a study of T cell clonality in common variable immunodeficiency. Profiling relied on immunoSEQ multiplex PCR, and the TCRdb table lists in-frame clones only, not all of them. This sample carries about 52,000 clones, none of them present only once. The material sequenced was peripheral blood mononuclear cells. These receptor sequences come from a person aged 18 to 70 in good health.

In this sample, this clone turned up many times. Read coverage stops 3 residues before the CDR3 terminus; the germline J gene supplies the remainder. The rearrangement uses TRBV20-1 and TRBJ2-3; D ambiguous. In germline, CDR1 is DFQATT, CDR2 SNEGSKA (reference sequence). V was clipped by 4 bases and J by 0 bases, with 11 bases between them. This CDR3 is 14 amino acids long. The chain's CDR3 is CSAIRQTSTDTQYF. The DNA read from the CDR3 is TGCAGTGCTATTAGGCAGACAAGCACAGATACG.

This clone was found many times. The read terminates 3 residues ahead of where the CDR3 ends, so the germline J gene completes it. This chain uses TRBV10-1 with TRBJ1-6; TRBD1 matches at 9 bases. The V gene end was trimmed by 5 bases and the J gene end by 9 bases; junction bases not matched to a gene: 5. Germline CDR1 is WNHNN and CDR2 is SYGVQD (reference sequence). This CDR3 is 14 amino acids long. Incomplete CDR3 DNA: TGCGCCAGCAGTCTCGACAGGGGGACTTCACCC. Translated, it gives CASSLDRGTSP. From start to end, the CDR3 is CASSLDRGTSPLHF.

The sample holds many counts of this clone. The CDR3 extends 3 residues past the end of the read, so its final part is completed from the germline J gene. V and J are TRBV20-1 and TRBJ2-6; TRBD1 is a possible D gene (5 bases). Per the germline V gene, CDR1 is DFQATT and CDR2 is SNEGSKA (reference sequence). The length of the CDR3 is 19 residues. V dropped 0 bases and J dropped 3 bases, with 21 bases sitting between them. The covered CDR3 bases are TGCAGTGCTAGAGATCAAGGGGCCCGGTGGGTTGGTGGGGCCAACGTC. Protein: CSARDQGARWVGGANV. The entire CDR3 reads CSARDQGARWVGGANVLTF.